One sample yielded the 29 T cell receptor beta chains listed below, sequenced in a study of neoadjuvant nivolumab and ipilimumab in lung cancer. Assay used: immunoSEQ multiplex PCR; TCRdb lists only in-frame clones, some missing. The repertoire has roughly 49,000 clones, about 89% of them found once; the top ten carry 3.7%. The sequencing used blood, collected before neoadjuvant nivolumab, alone or with ipilimumab. The receptors come from an adult with non-small cell lung cancer. Some clones in this sample may be carry-over from other donors' samples.

The chain links TRBV7-9 to TRBJ2-1, with 7 bases matching TRBD2. Per germline, CDR1 SEHNR and CDR2 FQNEAQ (reference sequence). The V gene end was trimmed by 2 bases and the J gene end by 0 bases; junction bases not matched to a gene: 4. The CDR3 loop spans 16 amino acids. In DNA, the CDR3 is TGTGCCAGCAGCTTATGGGGCGGGAGCTCCTACAATGAGCAGTTCTTC. Protein: CASSLWGGSSYNEQFF.

V is TRBV6-5 and J is TRBJ1-5; D is possibly TRBD1 (5 bases). V was pared by 2 bases and J by 11 bases, with 13 bases between. CDR3 length equals 13 residues. Per the germline V gene, CDR1 is MNHEY and CDR2 is SVGAGI. The DNA for the CDR3 is TGTGCCAGCAGTTACGGGCAGGGAGGGTCCCAGCATTTT. Protein sequence: CASSYGQGGSQHF.

The CDR3 DNA sequence: TGTGCCAGCAGCTTAAACGGCGAGCAGTACTTC. Translating it yields CASSLNGEQYF. The chain has TRBV7-8 and TRBJ2-7; D uncertain. The CDR3 loop spans 11 amino acids. Trimming pared 2 bases from V and 6 bases from J, leaving 5 bases between. The germline CDR1 and CDR2 sequences are SGHVS and FQNEAQ.

The genes are TRBV5-1 and TRBJ2-2; D not certain. The CDR3 spans 15 residues. The ends were cut back, 1 base at V and 6 bases at J, with 13 bases in the middle. Germline V gives CDR1 SGHRS, CDR2 YFSETQ. For the CDR3, the DNA is TGCGCCAGCAGCTTGCTACAGCTGGGCCCCGGGGAGCTGTTTTTT. It translates to CASSLLQLGPGELFF.

The chain is built from TRBV5-1 and TRBJ2-7; the D is unclear. The germline V gene has CDR1 SGHRS and CDR2 YFSETQ. V lost 2 bases and J lost 6, with 12 bases in between. The CDR3 length is 13 residues. CDR3 residues: CASSFGFLGEQYF. CDR3 DNA sequence: TGCGCCAGCAGCTTCGGGTTTTTGGGCGAGCAGTACTTC.

The chain is built from TRBV11-2 and TRBJ2-4; 8 nucleotides line up with TRBD2. Trimming removed 4 bases from V and 6 bases from J; junction bases left unmatched: 5. Looked up from germline, CDR1 is SGHAT and CDR2 is FQNNGV. The CDR3 length is 14 residues. The CDR3 DNA is TGTGCCAGCAGCTGGGAAGCGGGAGTAAACATTCAGTACTTC. It specifies CASSWEAGVNIQYF.

The gene calls are TRBV10-3 and TRBJ2-1; 10 bases match TRBD2. There are 15 residues in the CDR3. V lost 11 bases and J lost 0; bases outside the gene matches: 7. Per germline, CDR1 ENHRY and CDR2 SYGVKD. CDR3 sequence reads: CASRTSGSSYNEQFF. Written as DNA, the CDR3 is TGTGCCTCAAGGACTAGCGGAAGCTCCTACAATGAGCAGTTCTTC.

The rearrangement uses TRBV15 and TRBJ2-7; no clear D. V lost 8 bases, J lost 3 bases, and 8 bases lay in between. The CDR3 runs to 11 residues. Looked up from germline, CDR1 is LNHNV and CDR2 is YYDKDF (reference sequence). The CDR3 sequence: CATGSGYEQYF. The DNA for the CDR3 is TGTGCCACCGGGTCGGGCTACGAGCAGTACTTC.

CDR3 bases: TGTGCCAGCAGCCAATCCCTTGCAGCTAGCACAGATACGCAGTATTTT. Translation: CASSQSLAASTDTQYF. The rearrangement joins TRBV16 to TRBJ2-3; D gene unclear. The CDR3 extends over 16 amino acids. Germline lookup yields CDR1 KGHSY and CDR2 FQNENV. The V gene lost 0 bases and the J gene lost 0 bases, with 10 bases spanning the gap.

The chain carries TRBV4-3 and TRBJ2-7, with D possibly being TRBD1 (6 bases). The V gene's germline CDR1 is LGHNA and CDR2 YSLEER. Trimming removed 0 bases from V and 4 bases from J, with 13 bases in between. The CDR3 totals 15 residues. CDR3 region: CASSQDVRTDYEQYF. The CDR3 bases are TGCGCCAGCAGCCAAGATGTTCGGACAGATTACGAGCAGTACTTC.

The V gene is TRBV7-2, the J gene TRBJ2-7; maybe TRBD1 (6 bases). The CDR3 totals 15 residues. CDR1 SGHTA and CDR2 FQGNSA come from the germline V gene. V lost 5 bases and J lost 2, with 16 bases in between. The CDR3 region is CASSPSGQPAYEQYF. CDR3 DNA: TGTGCCAGCAGCCCCAGTGGACAGCCCGCCTACGAGCAGTACTTC.

CDR3 nucleotide sequence: TGTGCCAGCAGCGGAGGACTAGCGGACCAAGAGACCCAGTACTTC. This gives the protein CASSGGLADQETQYF. This chain joins TRBV9 and TRBJ2-5; 10 nucleotides align to TRBD2. Looked up from germline, CDR1 is SGDLS and CDR2 is YYNGEE. Unmatched junction bases numbered 2, after V lost 3 bases and J lost 0 bases. The CDR3 covers 15 residues.

V gene TRBV11-2 combines with J gene TRBJ2-5; possible D gene TRBD2, 5 bases. This CDR3 has 14 residues. Trimming left V 4 bases short and J 3 bases short, with 12 bases between. Looked up from germline, CDR1 is SGHAT and CDR2 is FQNNGV. The CDR3 nucleotides are TGTGCCAGCAGCTCTCGGTTGCGGGAAGAGACCCAGTACTTC. This translates into CASSSRLREETQYF.

The chain couples TRBV9 to TRBJ1-2; the D is unclear. Germline lookup yields CDR1 SGDLS and CDR2 YYNGEE. Trimming left V 0 bases short and J 0 bases short, with 9 bases between. The CDR3 is 15 amino acids. CDR3 loop: CASSVAPGTNYGYTF. In DNA form, the CDR3 reads TGTGCCAGCAGCGTAGCTCCAGGAACTAACTATGGCTACACCTTC.

This clone has a single count. The chain employs TRBV7-3 and TRBJ2-1; tentatively, D is TRBD2 (6 bases). The CDR3 consists of 13 residues. The V and J ends lost 6 bases and 8 bases respectively, with 14 bases between them. Germline values: CDR1 SGHTA, CDR2 FQGTGA. This chain's CDR3 is CASSYGGFDEQFF. The CDR3 coding sequence is TGTGCCAGCAGTTATGGGGGGTTTGATGAGCAGTTCTTC.

This chain connects TRBV18 to TRBJ1-2; D call uncertain. The CDR3 spans 16 residues. Germline lookup yields CDR1 KGHSH and CDR2 LQKENI. V was clipped by 1 base and J by 2 bases, with 14 bases between them. The CDR3 here is CASSPLAAGGNYGYTF. As DNA, the CDR3 is TGTGCCAGCTCACCACTGGCGGCCGGCGGCAACTATGGCTACACCTTC. Together with reference TRBV18 and TRBJ1-2, the CDR3 gives the full variable domain: NAGVMQNPRHLVRRRGQEARLRCSPMKGHSHVYWYRQLPEEGLKFMVYLQKENIIDESGMPKERFSAEFPKEGPSILRIQQVVRGDSAAYFCASSPLAAGGNYGYTFGSGTRLTVV.

The chain has TRBV7-9 and TRBJ2-7, with 14 bases fitting TRBD2. Germline V gene data show CDR1 as SEHNR and CDR2 as FQNEAQ (reference sequence). The CDR3 length is 15 residues. Trimming took 4 bases from V and 6 from J; bases not matched to a gene: 5. The CDR3 here is CASSWSGLAGAEQYF. CDR3 DNA sequence: TGTGCCAGCAGCTGGTCGGGACTAGCGGGAGCCGAGCAGTACTTC.

V is TRBV6-1 and J is TRBJ2-3; the D is unclear. V shed 4 bases and J shed 7 bases, with 12 bases lying between them. CDR1 and CDR2 from the germline V gene are MNHNS and SASEGT. The CDR3 is made up of 13 amino acids. The CDR3 loop reads CASSGIWPNTQYF. The CDR3 coding sequence is TGTGCCAGCAGTGGGATTTGGCCCAATACGCAGTATTTT.

The chain combines TRBV6-1 with TRBJ1-4; no clear D gene. The CDR3 spans 14 residues. CDR1 MNHNS and CDR2 SASEGT come from the germline V gene. Trimming stripped 2 bases from V and 6 bases from J, with 10 bases between. The CDR3: CASSERRAYEKLFF. The CDR3, as DNA: TGTGCCAGCAGTGAAAGGAGGGCTTATGAAAAACTGTTTTTT.

The V call is TRBV11-2, the J call TRBJ2-5, with D perhaps matching TRBD2 (5 bases). V was trimmed by 4 bases and J by 5 bases, leaving 17 bases between them. This CDR3 is 15 amino acids long. The germline gives CDR1 SGHAT, CDR2 FQNNGV. The CDR3 DNA follows: TGTGCCAGCAGCTCCCCCGGAAGAGGCGGGGAGACCCAGTACTTC. It codes for CASSSPGRGGETQYF.

The rearrangement links TRBV4-2 to TRBJ2-7, with no clear D. Trimming removed 1 base from V and 5 bases from J, with 12 bases in between. This CDR3 spans 14 amino acids. Germline-derived CDR1 and CDR2 are LGHNA and YNFKEQ. CDR3 in amino acids: CASSQVGIGNEQYF. As DNA, the CDR3 is TGTGCCAGCAGCCAAGTGGGAATTGGCAACGAGCAGTACTTC.

V and J are TRBV10-2 and TRBJ2-5; D is unclear. Trimming left V 0 bases short and J 5 bases short, with 13 bases between. The CDR3 runs 15 residues. Germline CDR1 and CDR2: WSHSY and SAAADI. The CDR3 sequence is CASSESIERGETQYF. The CDR3 bases are TGCGCCAGCAGTGAGTCGATCGAGCGAGGCGAGACCCAGTACTTC.

This chain connects TRBV25-1 to TRBJ2-7, with 8 bases that match TRBD2. This CDR3 has 15 amino acids. The germline gives CDR1 MGHDK, CDR2 SYGVNS. The V segment lost 3 bases and the J segment 6 bases; nucleotides outside the gene matches: 10. The CDR3 DNA sequence: TGTGCCAGCAGTGAGTCCCTACAGCGGGGGCTCGAGCAGTACTTC. This gives the protein CASSESLQRGLEQYF.

The genes are TRBV5-1 and TRBJ1-2, with 9 bases identical to TRBD1. Unmatched junction bases numbered 15, after V lost 2 bases and J lost 7 bases. The CDR3 has 17 amino acids. CDR1 and CDR2 from the germline V gene are SGHRS and YFSETQ. The CDR3 region has the DNA TGCGCCAGCAGCTTTCCCCAGATCACACAGGGGGCAGGTGGCTACACCTTC. Translating gives CASSFPQITQGAGGYTF.

The chain carries TRBV6-5 and TRBJ1-1; the match to TRBD1 covers 8 bases. The CDR3 has 15 residues. J gave up 13 bases and V 0 bases, and 13 bases lay outside the gene matches. The germline V gene has CDR1 MNHEY and CDR2 SVGAGI. The CDR3 protein is CASSYSSRGRAFGFF. The CDR3, as DNA: TGTGCCAGCAGTTACTCAAGCAGGGGGCGAGCTTTTGGTTTCTTT.

The count of this clone is one. This chain joins TRBV7-2 and TRBJ2-3, with D hard to call. CDR1 is SGHTA, CDR2 FQGNSA, per germline. The CDR3 runs to 13 residues. V gave up 6 bases and J gave up 5 bases, with 12 bases separating them. In DNA form, the CDR3 reads TGTGCCAGCAGTCTCACCTTCCGAGATACGCAGTATTTT. It translates to CASSLTFRDTQYF.

The V gene is TRBV27, the J gene TRBJ1-1; 8 bases fit TRBD1. J lost 4 bases, V lost 2 bases, and 3 bases had no gene match. Germline CDR1 and CDR2: MNHEY and SMNVEV (reference sequence). This CDR3 has 14 residues. CDR3 protein: CASSLTGGSTEAFF. The DNA of the CDR3 is TGTGCCAGCAGTTTAACAGGGGGGAGCACTGAAGCTTTCTTT.

This clone has a single count. At the DNA level, this CDR3 is encoded by other sequences in the same sample as well. This chain links TRBV19 with TRBJ2-3, with TRBD2 matching over 11 bases. This CDR3 is built from 15 residues. Germline values: CDR1 LNHDA, CDR2 SQIVND (reference sequence). V lost 5 bases and J lost 2; bases outside the gene matches: 3. The CDR3 DNA reads TGTGCCAGTAGTCCGGGACTAGCGGACACAGATACGCAGTATTTT. Translating it yields CASSPGLADTDTQYF.

The chain couples TRBV30 to TRBJ2-7; no firm D call. Germline CDR1 GTSNPN, CDR2 SVGIG (reference sequence). V shed 3 bases and J shed 3 bases, with 12 bases lying between them. This CDR3 contains 13 residues. CDR3 protein: CAWSRNEGYEQYF. The CDR3 nucleotides read TGTGCCTGGAGCAGAAATGAAGGCTACGAGCAGTACTTC.